Each of the 17 T cell receptor beta chains below was sequenced from the same sample in a study of PD-L1 blockade in urothelial cancer (dated by TCRdb to between 2016 and 2019). Library creation used the immunoSEQ multiplex PCR assay. TCRdb provides this immuneACCESS table in a form limited to in-frame rearrangements. Some clones are lacking; in checked studies, under half of them reflect an unresolved V gene, and why the rest are absent is not known. The sample profile shows 12,000 to 15,000 clones; approximately 90% of them were found once. Approximately 14% of the sample rests with the top ten. The sample in question was PBMCs, obtained around atezolizumab (anti-PD-L1) treatment. These receptors were obtained from a man aged 65-85 years with urothelial cancer.

The rearrangement joins TRBV7-9 to TRBJ1-1; possible D gene TRBD1, 6 bases. The CDR3 totals 15 residues. CDR1 is SEHNR, CDR2 FQNEAQ, per germline (reference sequence). Trimming removed 5 bases from V and 1 base from J, with 14 bases in between. The CDR3 bases are TGTGCCAGCAGCCAATCGGGGGGCGGGAACACTGAAGCTTTCTTT. It encodes CASSQSGGGNTEAFF.

The chain carries TRBV21-1 and TRBJ1-4; the DNA was not used to check the table's D call, TRBD1. TRBV21-1 is reported as a pseudogene. The CDR3 has 18 amino acids. CDR3 nucleotides: TGTGCCAGCAGCACCACACTCAGGGGAACTGCAACTAATGAAAAACTGTTTTTT. It encodes CASSTTLRGTATNEKLFF.

This chain uses TRBV5-5 with TRBJ2-1; D perhaps matches TRBD1 (5 bases). Per germline, CDR1 SGHKS and CDR2 YYEKEE (reference sequence). The ends were cut back, 2 bases at V and 8 bases at J, with 17 bases in the middle. The CDR3 loop spans 15 amino acids. The CDR3: CASSLYQGIDDEQFF. For the CDR3, the DNA is TGTGCCAGCAGCTTATACCAGGGAATCGACGATGAGCAGTTCTTC. Together with reference TRBV5-5 and TRBJ2-1, the CDR3 gives the full variable domain: DAGVTQSPTHLIKTRGQQVTLRCSPISGHKSVSWYQQVLGQGPQFIFQYYEKEERGRGNFPDRFSARQFPNYSSELNVNALLLGDSALYLCASSLYQGIDDEQFFGPGTRLTVL.

The CDR3 loop reads CAWTGSYEQYF. As DNA, the CDR3 is TGTGCCTGGACAGGGTCCTACGAGCAGTACTTC. V usage is TRBV30 and J usage is TRBJ2-7; possibly TRBD1 for D (5 bases). The V end was cut by 4 bases, the J end by 1 base, with 5 bases between. Germline V gene lookup returns CDR1 GTSNPN and CDR2 SVGIG (reference sequence). This CDR3 contains 11 residues.

This chain joins TRBV18 and TRBJ1-1, with D perhaps matching TRBD1 (5 bases). The CDR3 loop spans 13 amino acids. In germline, CDR1 is KGHSH, CDR2 LQKENI. V was pared by 5 bases and J by 1 base, with 8 bases between. CDR3 region: CASSTDKNTEAFF. The CDR3 DNA reads TGTGCCAGCTCAACGGACAAGAACACTGAAGCTTTCTTT.

The chain combines TRBV4-2 with TRBJ2-2; 10 bases agree with TRBD2. The CDR3 loop spans 17 amino acids. Per germline, CDR1 LGHNA and CDR2 YNFKEQ. The junction had 13 bases not matched to a gene; V was cut back by 4 bases and J by 8 bases. The CDR3 nucleotides are TGTGCCAGCAGCCGAACCTTAGCGGGGGGCTATTCAGGGGAGCTGTTTTTT. The encoded protein is CASSRTLAGGYSGELFF.

This chain connects TRBV19 to TRBJ2-3, with TRBD2 identical over 9 bases. Germline-derived CDR1 and CDR2 are LNHDA and SQIVND (reference sequence). V lost 7 bases to trimming and J lost 4 bases; unmatched junction nucleotides: 3. The length of the CDR3 is 13 residues. This CDR3 is CASNGGGADTQYF. CDR3 bases: TGTGCCAGTAACGGCGGGGGGGCAGATACGCAGTATTTT.

The chain recombines TRBV6-1 with TRBJ2-5; D remains unclear. Germline lookup yields CDR1 MNHNS and CDR2 SASEGT. The V and J ends lost 2 bases and 3 bases respectively, with 7 bases between them. The CDR3 length is 13 residues. CDR3: CASSELVEETQYF. CDR3 coding DNA: TGTGCCAGCAGTGAACTCGTAGAAGAGACCCAGTACTTC.

This sequence joins TRBV13 and TRBJ2-2, with 11 positions matching TRBD2. The ends lost 5 bases at V and 1 base at J; junction bases unmatched: 3. Germline lookup yields CDR1 PRHDT and CDR2 FYEKMQ (reference sequence). The CDR3 contains 16 residues. CDR3 in amino acids: CASSPGTSGNTGELFF. As DNA, the CDR3 is TGTGCCAGCAGCCCCGGGACTAGCGGGAACACCGGGGAGCTGTTTTTT.

The chain combines TRBV6-5 with TRBJ1-5; D gene unclear. V was cut by 7 bases and J by 3 bases, with 10 bases left in between. Germline CDR1 MNHEY, CDR2 SVGAGI. CDR3 length: 13 amino acids. This chain's CDR3 is CASNRSPNQPQHF. CDR3 nucleotides: TGTGCCAGCAATCGGAGTCCCAATCAGCCCCAGCATTTT.

This clone was found a few times. The V gene is TRBV30, the J gene TRBJ1-1, with unresolved D. The germline V and J ends were trimmed by 2 bases and 0 bases, with 7 bases remaining between them. The CDR3 totals 13 residues. Germline lookup yields CDR1 GTSNPN and CDR2 SVGIG (reference sequence). As DNA, the CDR3 is TGTGCCTGGAGTCAGGACTTGAACACTGAAGCTTTCTTT. Amino acids: CAWSQDLNTEAFF.

The CDR3 sequence: CASSAGQVLNTEAFF. CDR3 nucleotides: TGTGCCTCCTCGGCGGGACAGGTTCTAAACACTGAAGCTTTCTTT. The rearrangement links TRBV10-3 to TRBJ1-1; 8 nucleotides line up with TRBD1. The V and J ends lost 11 bases and 2 bases, in that order; junction bases with no gene match: 13. The germline V gene encodes CDR1 ENHRY and CDR2 SYGVKD. The CDR3 runs 15 residues.

The V call is TRBV28, the J call TRBJ2-5; D remains unclear. V lost 2 bases, J lost 1 base, and 5 bases lay in between. CDR1 and CDR2 (germline): MDHEN, SYDVKM. The CDR3 has 13 residues. DNA for the CDR3: TGTGCCAGCAGTTTAAACACCCAAGAGACCCAGTACTTC. This gives the protein CASSLNTQETQYF.

This chain joins TRBV11-1 and TRBJ2-5; 10 bases agree with TRBD1. CDR1 and CDR2 (germline): SGHAT, FQDESV (reference sequence). V shed 4 bases and J 4 bases; nucleotides not matched to a gene: 12. The CDR3 runs to 17 residues. CDR3 residues: CASSSRDRGALGETQYF. Written as DNA, the CDR3 is TGTGCCAGCAGCTCCCGGGACAGGGGCGCGTTAGGAGAGACCCAGTACTTC.

V is TRBV11-3 and J is TRBJ2-1; D is perhaps TRBD2 (5 bases). CDR3 length: 12 amino acids. Germline-derived CDR1 and CDR2 are SGHNT and YENEEA. V lost 1 base and J lost 13, with 11 bases in between. The CDR3 here is CASSLVPGFQFF. The CDR3 DNA is TGTGCCAGCAGCTTAGTACCGGGGTTCCAGTTCTTC.

This clone was observed a handful of times. The V gene is TRBV7-2, the J gene TRBJ1-2; a possible D gene is TRBD1 (6 bases). Germline loops: CDR1 SGHTA, CDR2 FQGNSA. V lost 5 bases, J lost 9 bases, and 19 bases lay in between. CDR3 length: 14 residues. As DNA, the CDR3 is TGTGCCAGCAGCACAAGGACAGACGAGAATCGCTACACCTTC. Translated: CASSTRTDENRYTF.

This clone is a singleton in its sample. This chain uses TRBV10-2 with TRBJ2-5; 7 bases are shared with TRBD1. The germline CDR1 and CDR2 sequences are WSHSY and SAAADI. V lost 0 bases to trimming and J lost 5 bases; unmatched junction nucleotides: 6. The CDR3 has 15 amino acids. The CDR3 reads CASSESIGGTETQYF. The CDR3 nucleotides read TGCGCCAGCAGTGAGTCCATAGGGGGCACGGAGACCCAGTACTTC.